The clone carrying this T cell receptor (beta chain) was seen more than once but under ten times. Its antigen remains unidentified. This sample was taken from a study of post-analysis software for immune sequencing data. Across the whole study: Several disease courses (relapsing-remitting, secondary progressive and progressive-relapsing) of multiple sclerosis were included. General study points: In multiple sclerosis, normalized Chao1 diversity was significantly below that of controls. Same-batch samples co-clustered strongly by F measure. Higher frequency in patients than in controls was seen for a handful of TRBV segments, with TRBV5-6, TRBV5-1 and TRBV20-1 among them.

Unique molecular identifiers were carried by the TCR beta cDNA libraries. It was from roughly 1.1 to 9.2 million T cells that 500,000 or so cDNA molecules came. MiXCR, run by TCRdb on the PCR reads, gives a single entry per CDR3 protein. The profile shows 740,000 or so distinct CDR3 sequences, 53% of them singletons. Per germline, CDR1 KGHSH and CDR2 LQKENI. This CDR3 comprises 16 residues. The V and J ends lost 2 bases and 4 bases, in that order; junction bases with no gene match: 8. The sequenced sample was blood. V and J are TRBV18 and TRBJ1-5, with TRBD1 identical over 7 bases. This receptor was obtained from a girl aged 5-17 years with multiple sclerosis. CDR3 sequence: CASSPDREGPNQPQHF. The CDR3 DNA sequence: TGTGCCAGCTCACCAGACAGGGAGGGCCCAAATCAGCCCCAGCATTTT.